This paragraph reports one TCR beta chain. Described time point: patch test 3, about 24 weeks after DPC sensitization. Indicated treatment: therapeutic diphenylcyclopropenone sensitization with weekly scalp DPC. The source of the sample is a study of human T cells and chemical hapten exposure. Whole-study context: Slight differences in pooled library volume were the main source of varying TCR yields across samples.

MiXCR was run by TCRdb on the RACE reads, yielding one entry per CDR3 protein. The data show over 55,000 distinct CDR3 sequences, 9.5% to 15% seen once. Germline V gene sequence: CDR1 MDHEN, CDR2 SYDVKM. This CDR3 is 15 amino acids long. The germline V and J ends were trimmed by 3 bases and 0 bases, with 10 bases remaining between them. The chain combines TRBV28 with TRBJ2-3; D is unresolved. Sequencing was performed on whole blood, taken in connection with sensitization to the hapten diphenylcyclopropenone (DPC). This TCR was sampled from a man aged 25-40 years with alopecia areata. Some clones in this sample may be carry-over from other donors' samples. CDR3 loop: CASSFYRPSTDTQYF. The CDR3 coding sequence is TGTGCCAGCAGTTTTTACAGACCTAGCACAGATACGCAGTATTTT.